This entry lists 32 T cell receptor beta chains sequenced from one sample in a study of response to subunit inactivated influenza vaccine. TCRdb called the RT-PCR reads again in MiXCR, with one record for every CDR3 protein. The data hold approximately 680,000 distinct CDR3 sequences, with 15% to 19% observed a single time. Specimen: PBMCs from blood, collected approximately 13 days after vaccination. The source is a man between 45 and 60 years old who received an inactivated influenza vaccine.

This clonotype was found once. The chain uses TRBV6-5 and TRBJ1-5, with a weak D call TRBD1 (5 bases). V was shortened by 2 bases and J by 7 bases, with 15 bases between the two germline ends. In germline, CDR1 is MNHEY, CDR2 SVGAGI. The CDR3 runs to 15 residues. The CDR3 nucleotides are TGTGCCAGCAGTTACCGGGGGGGAGGTTCCCAGCCCCAGCATTTT. Protein product: CASSYRGGGSQPQHF.

The V gene is TRBV20-1, the J gene TRBJ1-1; a weak D match, TRBD1 (5 bases). V was trimmed by 6 bases and J by 1 base, leaving 9 bases between them. Per the germline V gene, CDR1 is DFQATT and CDR2 is SNEGSKA (reference sequence). The CDR3 spans 12 residues. The CDR3 bases are TGCAGTGCCACCGGGGGGAACACTGAAGCTTTCTTT. Protein: CSATGGNTEAFF.

This clonotype was found a few times. The chain joins TRBV7-2 to TRBJ2-7; possible D gene TRBD2, 5 bases. The germline V and J ends were trimmed by 5 bases and 0 bases, with 17 bases remaining between them. Germline CDR1 SGHTA, CDR2 FQGNSA. The length of the CDR3 is 16 residues. CDR3 protein: CASSAAAVLSSYEQYF. The CDR3 DNA reads TGTGCCAGCAGCGCTGCAGCGGTCCTATCCTCCTACGAGCAGTACTTC.

This clonotype occurred a few times. V and J are TRBV6-5 and TRBJ2-5, with 7 bases lining up with TRBD1. This CDR3 region has 16 residues. Trimming at V came to 4 bases and at J to 0 bases, leaving 8 bases not matched to a gene. In germline, CDR1 is MNHEY, CDR2 SVGAGI. In DNA form, the CDR3 reads TGTGCCAGCAGTTCATCCGGGACAGCGTACCAAGAGACCCAGTACTTC. Its translation: CASSSSGTAYQETQYF.

This clonotype was seen more than once but under ten times. The chain has TRBV4-1 and TRBJ2-1; D call uncertain. The V and J ends lost 4 bases and 4 bases respectively, with 11 bases between them. From germline, CDR1 is MGHRA and CDR2 YSYEKL. The CDR3 runs to 14 residues. The CDR3 DNA sequence: TGCGCCAGCAGCCTATCGACTGTGTACAATGAGCAGTTCTTC. Amino acid sequence: CASSLSTVYNEQFF.

The table lists this clonotype with a few counts. V gene TRBV5-6 combines with J gene TRBJ2-7; D not certain. Trimming stripped 4 bases from V and 2 bases from J, with 7 bases between. Germline CDR1 reads SGHDT; CDR2 reads YYEEEE. The CDR3 has 12 residues. For the CDR3, the DNA is TGTGCCAGCAGCGCGACGGCCTACGAGCAGTACTTC. Translated: CASSATAYEQYF.

J is TRBJ2-2 and V is TRBV24-1; D ambiguous. Trimming removed 6 bases from V and 1 base from J, with 8 bases in between. This CDR3 is 14 amino acids long. Germline loops: CDR1 KGHDR, CDR2 SFDVKD. CDR3 protein: CATSRSLNTGELFF. CDR3 sequence (DNA): TGTGCCACCAGTCGGTCACTGAACACCGGGGAGCTGTTTTTT.

In its sample, this clonotype was seen a few times. This chain connects TRBV6-5 to TRBJ2-1; 13 bases match TRBD2. The germline V gene has CDR1 MNHEY and CDR2 SVGAGI. The CDR3 is made up of 15 amino acids. After removal of 2 bases from V and 8 bases from J, the junction contained 3 bases not matched to a gene. In DNA, the CDR3 is TGTGCCAGCAGTTACCGAGGACTAGCGGGGGATGAGCAGTTCTTC. The encoded protein is CASSYRGLAGDEQFF.

This chain uses TRBV18 with TRBJ2-3; 7 nucleotides align to TRBD1. This CDR3 contains 17 residues. Germline V gene data show CDR1 as KGHSH and CDR2 as LQKENI. The ends lost 2 bases at V and 0 bases at J; junction bases unmatched: 8. The DNA for the CDR3 is TGTGCCAGCTCACCATCCTTAAGGGGGCGAAGCACAGATACGCAGTATTTT. Protein: CASSPSLRGRSTDTQYF.

The chain is built from TRBV2 and TRBJ2-1, with 8 nucleotides matching TRBD2. Germline values: CDR1 SNHLY, CDR2 FYNNEI. The CDR3 is made up of 16 amino acids. J lost 5 bases, V lost 0 bases, and 6 bases had no gene match. CDR3 residues: CASSEAVAGWDNEQFF. In DNA, the CDR3 is TGTGCCAGCAGTGAAGCGGTAGCGGGGTGGGACAATGAGCAGTTCTTC.

This chain links TRBV20-1 with TRBJ2-3; no clear D. Germline V gene data show CDR1 as DFQATT and CDR2 as SNEGSKA (reference sequence). V lost 1 base and J lost 3, with 11 bases in between. This CDR3 comprises 14 residues. CDR3 region: CSARAREGTDTQYF. The CDR3 DNA is TGCAGTGCTAGAGCCAGAGAAGGGACAGATACGCAGTATTTT.

The table lists this clonotype with many counts. In nucleotides, the CDR3 is TGCGCCAGCAGCAGGTCACGGGACAGCACAACTAATGAAAAACTGTTTTTT. This encodes CASSRSRDSTTNEKLFF. The chain couples TRBV5-1 to TRBJ1-4; 7 positions match TRBD1. CDR1 and CDR2 (germline): SGHRS, YFSETQ. Germline trimming cut 4 bases from V and 0 bases from J; bases unmatched to any gene: 9. This CDR3 is 17 amino acids long.

Only a few counts were recorded for this clonotype. The chain recombines TRBV3-1 with TRBJ2-3; 8 bases match TRBD2. Per germline, CDR1 LGHDT and CDR2 YNNKEL (reference sequence). Germline trimming cut 8 bases from V and 0 bases from J; bases unmatched to any gene: 4. CDR3 size: 14 residues. The CDR3 loop reads CASQRGSSTDTQYF. The CDR3 DNA sequence: TGTGCCAGCCAGCGGGGGTCTAGCACAGATACGCAGTATTTT.

This clonotype was counted a few times. A read error is possible here, since a much larger clone lies one base away. CDR3 residues: CASSGDGNEQFF. The CDR3 region has the DNA TGTGCCAGCAGCGGGGACGGGAATGAGCAGTTCTTC. The V call is TRBV9, the J call TRBJ2-1; D assignment may be TRBD1 or TRBD2 (5 bases each). Trimming shortened V by 3 bases and J by 7 bases, and 8 bases separated the two germline ends. The CDR3 contains 12 residues. Germline V gene sequence: CDR1 SGDLS, CDR2 YYNGEE.

This clonotype has only a few counts. The chain couples TRBV7-2 to TRBJ2-5; 10 nucleotides line up with TRBD2. This CDR3 spans 15 amino acids. Germline trimming cut 1 base from V and 2 bases from J; bases unmatched to any gene: 1. Germline loops: CDR1 SGHTA, CDR2 FQGNSA. This CDR3 reads CASSLVSGGQETQYF. The DNA for the CDR3 is TGTGCCAGCAGCTTAGTTAGCGGGGGGCAAGAGACCCAGTACTTC. Full variable domain (rest looked up from reference TRBV7-2 and TRBJ2-5): GAGVSQSPSNKVTEKGKDVELRCDPISGHTALYWYRQSLGQGLEFLIYFQGNSAPDKSGLPSDRFSAERTGGSVSTLTIQRTQQEDSAVYLCASSLVSGGQETQYFGPGTRLLVL.

The chain joins TRBV4-3 to TRBJ2-7; D might be TRBD2 (6 bases). This CDR3 contains 16 residues. Germline loops: CDR1 LGHNA, CDR2 YSLEER. Between the trimmed V and J ends, which lost 0 bases and 4 bases, there was a span of 16 bases. DNA of the CDR3: TGCGCCAGCAGCCAAGATGCCCAGCGGGTGGGGTACGAGCAGTACTTC. Translating it yields CASSQDAQRVGYEQYF.

The chain is built from TRBV20-1 and TRBJ1-2; D call uncertain. V lost 5 bases to trimming and J lost 8 bases, with 15 bases between them. The CDR3 has 12 residues. Germline V gene sequence: CDR1 DFQATT, CDR2 SNEGSKA (reference sequence). The CDR3 DNA reads as TGCAGTGCTTCGGACTTCGGGAACGGCTACACCTTC. It specifies CSASDFGNGYTF.

This clonotype was seen ten or more times. This sequence joins TRBV4-1 and TRBJ2-7, with D maybe TRBD1 (7 bases). The germline V gene has CDR1 MGHRA and CDR2 YSYEKL. V gave up 4 bases and J gave up 3 bases, with 16 bases separating them. The CDR3 covers 15 residues. The CDR3 DNA is TGCGCCAGCAGCCGGACAGGCGCGGGGAACTACGAGCAGTACTTC. This sequence encodes CASSRTGAGNYEQYF.

This clonotype was seen a handful of times. The rearrangement uses TRBV11-2 and TRBJ2-2; possible D gene TRBD1, 5 bases. V lost 5 bases, J lost 6 bases, and 13 bases lay in between. Per the germline V gene, CDR1 is SGHAT and CDR2 is FQNNGV. The CDR3 spans 14 residues. In DNA form, the CDR3 reads TGTGCCAGCAGCCGAAAGGGGTACCCCGGGGAGCTGTTTTTT. This codes for CASSRKGYPGELFF. Filled out from reference TRBV11-2 and TRBJ2-2, the complete variable domain reads EAGVAQSPRYKIIEKRQSVAFWCNPISGHATLYWYQQILGQGPKLLIQFQNNGVVDDSQLPKDRFSAERLKGVDSTLKIQPAKLEDSAVYLCASSRKGYPGELFFGEGSRLTVL.

The chain couples TRBV27 to TRBJ2-2, with 9 bases lining up with TRBD1. CDR1 MNHEY and CDR2 SMNVEV come from the germline V gene (reference sequence). V gave up 5 bases and J gave up 10 bases; unmatched junction bases: 5. The CDR3 has 13 residues. For the CDR3, the DNA is TGTGCCAGCAGTCATGACAGGGGGACGGAGCTGTTTTTT. It translates to CASSHDRGTELFF.

This clonotype was counted a few times. The J gene is TRBJ2-1, the V gene TRBV20-1; 9 positions agree with TRBD1. V gave up 5 bases and J gave up 7 bases; unmatched junction bases: 15. This CDR3 is 16 amino acids long. Germline loops: CDR1 DFQATT, CDR2 SNEGSKA (reference sequence). The DNA of the CDR3 is TGCAGTGCTTACGGGACAGGGCAGATCACCCTAAATGAGCAGTTCTTC. Translated: CSAYGTGQITLNEQFF.

This sequence joins TRBV4-2 and TRBJ2-7, with no clear D. V was clipped by 0 bases and J by 2 bases, with 17 bases between them. The CDR3 length is 17 residues. Germline V CDR1 and CDR2: LGHNA, YNFKEQ. In DNA, the CDR3 is TGTGCCAGCAGCCAAGATCCCCTGGTGGGCGGTCCCTACGAGCAGTACTTC. Amino acids: CASSQDPLVGGPYEQYF.

The sample holds a few counts of this clonotype. The V call is TRBV29-1, the J call TRBJ1-1; TRBD1 might be the D (6 bases). The CDR3 covers 13 residues. Germline V gene sequence: CDR1 SQVTM, CDR2 ANQGSEA. V was pared by 7 bases and J by 1 base, with 13 bases between. This CDR3 reads CSAAGTSNTEAFF. The CDR3, as DNA: TGCAGCGCCGCCGGGACATCGAACACTGAAGCTTTCTTT.

A few counts support this clonotype. V gene TRBV7-2 combines with J gene TRBJ1-6; TRBD1 is a possible D gene (6 bases). The CDR3 totals 15 residues. V was trimmed by 6 bases and J by 8 bases, leaving 17 bases between them. CDR1 is SGHTA and CDR2 is FQGNSA in the germline V gene. The CDR3: CASRDGDGGYSPLHF. The CDR3 DNA follows: TGTGCCAGCAGGGACGGGGACGGGGGCTATTCACCCCTCCACTTT. The full variable domain, completed using reference TRBV7-2 and TRBJ1-6, is GAGVSQSPSNKVTEKGKDVELRCDPISGHTALYWYRQSLGQGLEFLIYFQGNSAPDKSGLPSDRFSAERTGGSVSTLTIQRTQQEDSAVYLCASRDGDGGYSPLHFGNGTRLTVT.

The chain joins TRBV7-9 to TRBJ2-1; TRBD1 matches 8 bases. The junction had 10 bases not matched to a gene; V was cut back by 4 bases and J by 8 bases. The CDR3 is made up of 15 amino acids. CDR1 is SEHNR, CDR2 FQNEAQ, per germline (reference sequence). The CDR3 DNA reads TGTGCCAGCAGCTCGAACGTGGACAGGGACTATGAGCAGTTCTTC. It codes for CASSSNVDRDYEQFF.

This clonotype occurred many times. The chain is built from TRBV11-2 and TRBJ2-2; D ambiguous. The germline V gene has CDR1 SGHAT and CDR2 FQNNGV. Trimming removed 1 base from V and 7 bases from J, with 10 bases in between. The CDR3 has 14 residues. The CDR3 coding sequence is TGTGCCAGCAGCTTAGGCAGAGCAGGCGGGGAGCTGTTTTTT. This codes for CASSLGRAGGELFF. Supplemented by reference TRBV11-2 and TRBJ2-2, the full variable domain reads EAGVAQSPRYKIIEKRQSVAFWCNPISGHATLYWYQQILGQGPKLLIQFQNNGVVDDSQLPKDRFSAERLKGVDSTLKIQPAKLEDSAVYLCASSLGRAGGELFFGEGSRLTVL.

This clonotype has at least ten counts. The gene calls are TRBV6-2 or TRBV6-3 and TRBJ2-1, with 9 bases fitting TRBD1. CDR3 length: 14 amino acids. The V segment lost 7 bases and the J segment 1 base; nucleotides outside the gene matches: 2. Germline values: CDR1 MNHEY, CDR2 SVGEGT. The CDR3 region has the DNA TGTGCCAGCACCGGACAGGGGTCCTACAATGAGCAGTTCTTC. Its translation is CASTGQGSYNEQFF.

This clonotype was observed a few times. This chain connects TRBV20-1 to TRBJ2-5, with TRBD1 matching over 7 bases. V lost 5 bases, J lost 3 bases, and 9 bases stayed unmatched. The CDR3 covers 14 residues. CDR1 is DFQATT and CDR2 is SNEGSKA in the germline V gene (reference sequence). CDR3 DNA: TGCAGTGCTCTGCTTGGGACAGTTAAAGAGACCCAGTACTTC. This sequence encodes CSALLGTVKETQYF.

This clonotype turned up a few times. The genes are TRBV29-1 and TRBJ1-1, with 7 nucleotides matching TRBD1. The germline CDR1 and CDR2 sequences are SQVTM and ANQGSEA. The trim removed 7 bases at V and 2 bases at J, leaving 4 bases unmatched. CDR3 length: 12 residues. The CDR3 DNA is TGCAGCGCGGGACAGATTAACACTGAAGCTTTCTTT. This gives the protein CSAGQINTEAFF.

This clonotype occurred a few times. V usage is TRBV6-5 and J usage is TRBJ2-1; possible D gene TRBD1, 5 bases. Trimming pared 4 bases from V and 14 bases from J, leaving 18 bases between. Germline loops: CDR1 MNHEY, CDR2 SVGAGI. This CDR3 has 13 amino acids. The CDR3 DNA is TGTGCCAGCAGTTTATCGCCGGACATAGGCGAGTTCTTC. Translation: CASSLSPDIGEFF.

This clonotype has a handful of counts. This sequence joins TRBV20-1 and TRBJ2-5, with D possibly matching TRBD1 (6 bases). The germline V gene has CDR1 DFQATT and CDR2 SNEGSKA (reference sequence). V was pared by 3 bases and J by 2 bases, with 13 bases between. The CDR3 runs to 14 residues. The CDR3 loop is CSASYTGTQETQYF. As DNA, the CDR3 is TGCAGTGCTAGTTATACAGGGACACAAGAGACCCAGTACTTC.

This clonotype was counted between two and nine times. The CDR3 loop reads CATSPGPWVDTQYF. CDR3 bases: TGTGCCACCAGCCCGGGCCCTTGGGTGGATACGCAGTATTTT. The chain recombines TRBV15 with TRBJ2-3; no clear D gene. This CDR3 has 14 residues. Deletions cut 5 bases from V and 6 bases from J, with 15 bases between. Germline V gene lookup returns CDR1 LNHNV and CDR2 YYDKDF (reference sequence).